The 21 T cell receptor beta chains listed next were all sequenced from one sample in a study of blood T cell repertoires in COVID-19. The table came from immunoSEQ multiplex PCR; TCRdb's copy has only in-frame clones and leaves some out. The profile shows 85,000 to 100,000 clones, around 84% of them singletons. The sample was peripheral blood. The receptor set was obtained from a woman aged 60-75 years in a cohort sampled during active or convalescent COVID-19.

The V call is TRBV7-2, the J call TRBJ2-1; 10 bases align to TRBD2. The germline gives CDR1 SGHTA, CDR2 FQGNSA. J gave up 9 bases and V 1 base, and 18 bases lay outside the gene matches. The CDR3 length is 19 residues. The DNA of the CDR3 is TGTGCCAGCAGCTTAGGGAGACACACAGCGGGGGGGCTTTCTATTGAGCAGTTCTTC. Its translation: CASSLGRHTAGGLSIEQFF.

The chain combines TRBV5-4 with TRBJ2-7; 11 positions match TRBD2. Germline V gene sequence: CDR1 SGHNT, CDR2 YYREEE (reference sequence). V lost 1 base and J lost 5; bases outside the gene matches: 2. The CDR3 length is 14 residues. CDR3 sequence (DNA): TGTGCCAGCAGCTTGAAACTAGCGGGAGACGAGCAGTACTTC. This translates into CASSLKLAGDEQYF.

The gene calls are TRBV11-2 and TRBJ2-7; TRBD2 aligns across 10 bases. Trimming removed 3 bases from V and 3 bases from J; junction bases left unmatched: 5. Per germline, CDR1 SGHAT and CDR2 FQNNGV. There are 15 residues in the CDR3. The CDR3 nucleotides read TGTGCCAGCAGCTTGGCTAGCGGGGGATACTACGAGCAGTACTTC. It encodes CASSLASGGYYEQYF.

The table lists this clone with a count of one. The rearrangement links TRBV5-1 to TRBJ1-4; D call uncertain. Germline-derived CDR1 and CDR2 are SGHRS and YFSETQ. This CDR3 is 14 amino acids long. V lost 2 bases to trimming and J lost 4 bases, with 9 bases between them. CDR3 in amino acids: CASSFSGINEKLFF. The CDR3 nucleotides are TGCGCCAGCAGCTTTTCCGGGATTAATGAAAAACTGTTTTTT.

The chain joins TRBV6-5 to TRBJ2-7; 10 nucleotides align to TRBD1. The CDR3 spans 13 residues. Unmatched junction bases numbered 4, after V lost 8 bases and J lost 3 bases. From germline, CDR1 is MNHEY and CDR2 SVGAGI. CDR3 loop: CASGGDRGYEQYF. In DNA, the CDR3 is TGTGCCAGCGGGGGGGACAGGGGCTACGAGCAGTACTTC.

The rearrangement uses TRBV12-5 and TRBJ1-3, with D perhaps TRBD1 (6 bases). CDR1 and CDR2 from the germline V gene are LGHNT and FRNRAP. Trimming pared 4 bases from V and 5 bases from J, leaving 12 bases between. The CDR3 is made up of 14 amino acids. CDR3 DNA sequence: TGTGCTAGTGGTTCGGCTCAGGGGAGAAACACCATATATTTT. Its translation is CASGSAQGRNTIYF.

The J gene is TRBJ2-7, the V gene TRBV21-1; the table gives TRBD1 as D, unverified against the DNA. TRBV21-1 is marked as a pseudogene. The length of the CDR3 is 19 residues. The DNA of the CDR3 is TGTGCCAGCAGCAAAGGTGGGGCGTCAAGGAGTTCGTTCCCCTACGAGCAGTACTTC. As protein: CASSKGGASRSSFPYEQYF.

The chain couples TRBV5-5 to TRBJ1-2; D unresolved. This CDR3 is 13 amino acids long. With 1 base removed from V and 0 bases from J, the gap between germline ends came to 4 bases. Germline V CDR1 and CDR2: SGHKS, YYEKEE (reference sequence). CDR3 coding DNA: TGTGCCAGCAGCTTGCAGGCTAACTATGGCTACACCTTC. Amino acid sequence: CASSLQANYGYTF.

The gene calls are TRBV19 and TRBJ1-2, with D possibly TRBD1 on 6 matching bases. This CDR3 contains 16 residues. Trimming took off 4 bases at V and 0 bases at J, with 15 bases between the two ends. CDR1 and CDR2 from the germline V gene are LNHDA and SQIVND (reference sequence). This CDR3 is CASSTRAGASNYGYTF. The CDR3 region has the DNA TGTGCCAGTAGTACCCGGGCGGGGGCGTCTAACTATGGCTACACCTTC.

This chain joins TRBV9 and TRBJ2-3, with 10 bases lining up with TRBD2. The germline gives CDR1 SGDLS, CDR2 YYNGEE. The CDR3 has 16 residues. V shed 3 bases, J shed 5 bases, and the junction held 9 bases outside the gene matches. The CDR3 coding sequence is TGTGCCAGCAGCGGGGGACTAGCGACTTACCTAGATACGCAGTATTTT. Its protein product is CASSGGLATYLDTQYF.

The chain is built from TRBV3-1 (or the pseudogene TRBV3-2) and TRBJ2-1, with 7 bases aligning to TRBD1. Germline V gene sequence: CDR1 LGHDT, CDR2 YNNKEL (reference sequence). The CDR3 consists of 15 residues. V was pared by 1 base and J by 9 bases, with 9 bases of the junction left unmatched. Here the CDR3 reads CASSQGGTAGGEQFF. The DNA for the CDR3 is TGTGCCAGCAGCCAAGGAGGGACAGCAGGCGGTGAGCAGTTCTTC.

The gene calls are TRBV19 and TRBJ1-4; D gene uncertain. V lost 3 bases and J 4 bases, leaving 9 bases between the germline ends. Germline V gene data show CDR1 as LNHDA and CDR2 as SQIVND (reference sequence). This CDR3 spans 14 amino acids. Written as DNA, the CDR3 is TGTGCCAGTAGTATCGGTCAGCGTAATGAAAAACTGTTTTTT. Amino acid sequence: CASSIGQRNEKLFF.

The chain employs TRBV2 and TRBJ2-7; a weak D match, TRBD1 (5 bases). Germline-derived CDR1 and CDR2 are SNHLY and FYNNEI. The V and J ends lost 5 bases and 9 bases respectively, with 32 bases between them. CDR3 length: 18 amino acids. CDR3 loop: CASSTGIQFSLRDSGQYF. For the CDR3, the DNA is TGTGCCAGCAGTACAGGAATTCAATTCAGCCTACGAGATTCAGGGCAGTACTTC.

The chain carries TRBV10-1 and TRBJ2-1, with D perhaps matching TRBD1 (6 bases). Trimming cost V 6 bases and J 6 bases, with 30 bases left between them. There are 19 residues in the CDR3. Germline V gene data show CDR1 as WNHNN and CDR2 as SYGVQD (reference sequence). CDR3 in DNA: TGCGCCAGCAGCTCTGGACTTCTTCGCTTGCGACAGGACCGCAATGAGCAGTTCTTC. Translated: CASSSGLLRLRQDRNEQFF.

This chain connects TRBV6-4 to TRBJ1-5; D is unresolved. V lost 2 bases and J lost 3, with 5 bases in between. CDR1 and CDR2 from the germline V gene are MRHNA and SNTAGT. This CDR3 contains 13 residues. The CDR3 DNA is TGTGCCAGCAGTGACGGACTCAATCAGCCCCAGCATTTT. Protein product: CASSDGLNQPQHF.

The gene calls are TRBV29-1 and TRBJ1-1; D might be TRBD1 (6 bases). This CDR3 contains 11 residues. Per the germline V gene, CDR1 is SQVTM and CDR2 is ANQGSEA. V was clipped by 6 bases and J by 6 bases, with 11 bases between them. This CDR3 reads CSVRGTAEAFF. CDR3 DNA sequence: TGCAGCGTCAGGGGAACAGCTGAAGCTTTCTTT. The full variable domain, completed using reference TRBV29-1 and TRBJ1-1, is SAVISQKPSRDICQRGTSLTIQCQVDSQVTMMFWYRQQPGQSLTLIATANQGSEATYESGFVIDKFPISRPNLTFSTLTVSNMSPEDSSIYLCSVRGTAEAFFGQGTRLTVV.

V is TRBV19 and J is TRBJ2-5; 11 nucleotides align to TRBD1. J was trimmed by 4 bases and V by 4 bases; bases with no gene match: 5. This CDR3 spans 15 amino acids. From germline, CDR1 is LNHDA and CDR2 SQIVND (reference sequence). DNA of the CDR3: TGTGCCAGTAGTACGGGGACAGGGGGGGGAGAGACCCAGTACTTC. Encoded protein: CASSTGTGGGETQYF.

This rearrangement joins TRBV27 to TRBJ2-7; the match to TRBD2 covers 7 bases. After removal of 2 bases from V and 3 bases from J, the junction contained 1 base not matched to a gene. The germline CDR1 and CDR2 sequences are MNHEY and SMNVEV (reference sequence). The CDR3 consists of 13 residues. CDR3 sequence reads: CASSLASGYEQYF. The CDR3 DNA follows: TGTGCCAGCAGTTTAGCTAGCGGCTACGAGCAGTACTTC.

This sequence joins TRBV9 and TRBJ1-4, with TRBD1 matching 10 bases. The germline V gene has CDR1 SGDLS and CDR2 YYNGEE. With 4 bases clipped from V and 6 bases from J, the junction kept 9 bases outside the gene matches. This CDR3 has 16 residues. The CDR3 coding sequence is TGTGCCAGCAGCATGGCCCCGACAGGGGGCGATGAAAAACTGTTTTTT. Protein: CASSMAPTGGDEKLFF. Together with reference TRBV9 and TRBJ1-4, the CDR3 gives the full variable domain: DSGVTQTPKHLITATGQRVTLRCSPRSGDLSVYWYQQSLDQGLQFLIQYYNGEERAKGNILERFSAQQFPDLHSELNLSSLELGDSALYFCASSMAPTGGDEKLFFGSGTQLSVL.

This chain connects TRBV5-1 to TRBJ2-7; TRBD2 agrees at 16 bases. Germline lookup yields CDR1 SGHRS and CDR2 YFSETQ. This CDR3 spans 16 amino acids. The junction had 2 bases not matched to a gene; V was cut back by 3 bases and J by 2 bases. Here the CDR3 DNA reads TGCGCCAGCAGCTCCGGGACTAGCGGGAGGGCCTACGAGCAGTACTTC. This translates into CASSSGTSGRAYEQYF.

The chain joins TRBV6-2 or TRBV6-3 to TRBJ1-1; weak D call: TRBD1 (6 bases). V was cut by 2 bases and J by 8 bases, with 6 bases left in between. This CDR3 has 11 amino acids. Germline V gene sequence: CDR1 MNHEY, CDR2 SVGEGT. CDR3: CASSYRGEAFF. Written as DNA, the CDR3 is TGTGCCAGCAGTTACAGGGGGGAAGCTTTCTTT.